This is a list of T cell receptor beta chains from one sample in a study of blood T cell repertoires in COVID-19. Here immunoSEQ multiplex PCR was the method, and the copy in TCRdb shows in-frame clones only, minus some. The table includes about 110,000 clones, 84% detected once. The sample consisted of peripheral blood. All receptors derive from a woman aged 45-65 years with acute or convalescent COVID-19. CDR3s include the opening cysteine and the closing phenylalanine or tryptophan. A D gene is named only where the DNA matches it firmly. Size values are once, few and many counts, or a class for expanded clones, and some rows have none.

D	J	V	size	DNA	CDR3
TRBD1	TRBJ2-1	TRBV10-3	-	TGTGCCATCAGCGAGGGACAGGGGGCTTTTGATGAGCAGTTCTTC	CAISEGQGAFDEQFF
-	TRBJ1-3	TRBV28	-	TGTGCCAGCAGTTTTTCGCAGGGCAAACAAACTACCTTCTCTGGAAACACCATATATTTT	CASSFSQGKQTTFSGNTIYF
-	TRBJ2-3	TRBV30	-	TGTGCCTGGAGTAACCAGGGTTCCCGGGGGGATACGCAGTATTTT	CAWSNQGSRGDTQYF
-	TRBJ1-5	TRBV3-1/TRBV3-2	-	TGTGCCAGCAGCCAGGGGGGTAAGCAGCCCCAGCATTTT	CASSQGGKQPQHF
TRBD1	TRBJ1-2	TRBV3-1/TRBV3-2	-	TGTGCCAGCAGCCCGCTGGACAGGGGGCGGGGCTACACCTTC	CASSPLDRGRGYTF
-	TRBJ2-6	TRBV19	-	TGTGCCAGTAGTAGGCCACAGGGTAGGGCCAACGTCCTGACTTTC	CASSRPQGRANVLTF
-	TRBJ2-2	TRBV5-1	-	TGCGCCAGCAGCTTACAGGCAGACACCGGGGAGCTGTTTTTT	CASSLQADTGELFF
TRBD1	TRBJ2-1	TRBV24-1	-	TGTGCCACCAGTGGAGGGACAGGGAACTACAATGAGCAGTTCTTC	CATSGGTGNYNEQFF
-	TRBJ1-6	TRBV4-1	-	TGCGCCAGCAGCCAAGGGCAGTTAACACCCCTCCACTTT	CASSQGQLTPLHF
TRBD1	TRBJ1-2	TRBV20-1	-	TGCAGTGGGAAGGGGGCCCATGGCTACACCTTC	CSGKGAHGYTF
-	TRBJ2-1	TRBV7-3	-	TGTGCCAGCAGCTTAGGACTGGGGGCGAATGAGCAGTTCTTC	CASSLGLGANEQFF
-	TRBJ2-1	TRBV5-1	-	TGCGCCAGCAGCCTGGACAGCTCCTACAATGAGCAGTTCTTC	CASSLDSSYNEQFF
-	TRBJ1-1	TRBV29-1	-	TGCAGCGCGGGGGAACAGAGGAACACTGAAGCTTTCTTT	CSAGEQRNTEAFF
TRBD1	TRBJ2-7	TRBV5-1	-	TGCGCCAGCAGCCCCAGAGGACAGGTCAACTACGAGCAGTACTTC	CASSPRGQVNYEQYF
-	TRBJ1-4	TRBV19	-	TGTGCCAGTAGTATGGCGGGGGATGTGGTGAAACTGTTTTTT	CASSMAGDVVKLFF
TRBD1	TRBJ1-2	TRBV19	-	TGTGCCAGTAGTAAGAAGACAGGGGAGTTTGGCTATGGCTACACCTTC	CASSKKTGEFGYGYTF
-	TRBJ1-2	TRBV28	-	TGTGCCAGCAGCCCCTCACTTTATGGCTACACCTTC	CASSPSLYGYTF
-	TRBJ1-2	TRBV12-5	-	TGTGCTAGTGGTCCAGGGTTTGGCTACACCTTC	CASGPGFGYTF
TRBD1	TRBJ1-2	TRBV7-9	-	TGTGCCAGCAGCTTGTCACAGGGGAATTTTAACTATGGCTACACCTTC	CASSLSQGNFNYGYTF
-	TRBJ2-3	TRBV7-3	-	TGTGCCAGCAGCTTAGGCAGGGGCGAAGATACGCAGTATTTT	CASSLGRGEDTQYF
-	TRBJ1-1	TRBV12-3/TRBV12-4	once	TGTGCCAGCAACTATCAGGGTGAGGAAGCTTTCTTT	CASNYQGEEAFF
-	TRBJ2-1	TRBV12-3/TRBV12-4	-	TGTGCCGTGGGGGCTTCCTTATACAATGAGCAGTTCTTC	CAVGASLYNEQFF
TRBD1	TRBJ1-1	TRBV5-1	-	TGCGCCAGCAGCCTCCCGGGACAGCCGAACACTGAAGCTTTCTTT	CASSLPGQPNTEAFF
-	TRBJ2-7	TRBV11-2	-	TGTGCCAGCAGCTCCCTGGCGGGGTCCTACGAGCAGTACTTC	CASSSLAGSYEQYF
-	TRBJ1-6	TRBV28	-	TGTGCCAGCAGTCCACACCCGAATTCACCCCTCCACTTT	CASSPHPNSPLHF
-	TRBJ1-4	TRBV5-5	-	TGTGCCAGCAGCGCCCACTTGGCAGGCCTAAATGAAAAACTGTTTTTT	CASSAHLAGLNEKLFF
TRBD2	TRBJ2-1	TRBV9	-	TGTGCCAGCAGCGTAGGAACCCCAGCGGGGGTTCCTGAGCAGTTCTTC	CASSVGTPAGVPEQFF
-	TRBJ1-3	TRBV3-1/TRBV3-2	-	TGTGCCAGCAGCCTTTCGGCTGGAAACACCATATATTTT	CASSLSAGNTIYF
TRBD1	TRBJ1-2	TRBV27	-	TGTGCCAGCAGTCCCAGGGGGCCAAACTATGGCTACACCTTC	CASSPRGPNYGYTF
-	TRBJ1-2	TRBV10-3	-	TGTGCCATCATGAGAGAACAGAACTATGGCTACACCTTC	CAIMREQNYGYTF
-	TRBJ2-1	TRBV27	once	TGTGCCAGCAGTTTATCGAGGGTAAGGGCTGAGCAGTTCTTC	CASSLSRVRAEQFF
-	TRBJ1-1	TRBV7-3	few	TGTGCCAGCAGCCGACAGGCGAACACTGAAGCTTTCTTT	CASSRQANTEAFF
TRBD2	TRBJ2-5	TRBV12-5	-	TGTGCTAGTGGCCCCCGGGGGGGGGAGACCCAGTACTTC	CASGPRGGETQYF
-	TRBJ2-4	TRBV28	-	TGTGCCAGCAGTCTCAGGGAGGAGGCCAAAAACATTCAGTACTTC	CASSLREEAKNIQYF
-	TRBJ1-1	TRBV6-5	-	TGTGCCAGCATCGGTTCGGTGAGAGGAACTGAAGCTTTCTTT	CASIGSVRGTEAFF
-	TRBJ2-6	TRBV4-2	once	TGTGCCAGCAGCCAAGGGGTAGGAGGTGGGGCCAACGTCCTGACTTTC	CASSQGVGGGANVLTF
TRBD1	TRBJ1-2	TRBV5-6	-	TGTGCCAGCAGCTCGGAACCCACAGGGGGCGGCTACACCTTC	CASSSEPTGGGYTF
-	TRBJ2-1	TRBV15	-	TGTGCCACCAGCAGAGACCCTCAGGGCAGGAATGAGCAGTTCTTC	CATSRDPQGRNEQFF
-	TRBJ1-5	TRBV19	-	TGTGCCAGTAGTATAGGCCAGGCGAGCAATCAGCCCCAGCATTTT	CASSIGQASNQPQHF
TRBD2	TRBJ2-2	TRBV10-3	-	TGTGCCATCAGTGCCCAGACTAGCGAGGGCACCGGGGAGCTGTTTTTT	CAISAQTSEGTGELFF
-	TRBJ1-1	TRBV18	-	TGTGCCAGCTCACTCGCGACAGTGAACACTGAAGCTTTCTTT	CASSLATVNTEAFF
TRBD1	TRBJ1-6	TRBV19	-	TGTGCCAGTAGTATAGGAGGGACAGCCAATTCACCCCTCCACTTT	CASSIGGTANSPLHF
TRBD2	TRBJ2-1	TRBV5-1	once	TGCGCCAGCGCGGGGGGTAATGAGCAGTTCTTC	CASAGGNEQFF
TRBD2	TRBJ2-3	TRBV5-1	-	TGCGCCAGCAGCCAACCTAACGGGGGGGCAGATACGCAGTATTTT	CASSQPNGGADTQYF
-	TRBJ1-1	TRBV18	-	TGTGCCAGCTCACCACCCTCACAGAACACTGAAGCTTTCTTT	CASSPPSQNTEAFF
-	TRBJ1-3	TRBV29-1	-	TGCAGCGTCGACACCTCTGGAAACACCATATATTTT	CSVDTSGNTIYF
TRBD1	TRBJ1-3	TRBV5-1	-	TGCGCCAGCAGCTTGGCCGGACAGGGAAAAAACTCTGGAAACACCATATATTTT	CASSLAGQGKNSGNTIYF
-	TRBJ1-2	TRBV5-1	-	TGCGCCAGCAGTGAGGGACAATATGGCTACACCTTC	CASSEGQYGYTF
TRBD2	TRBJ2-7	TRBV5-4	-	TGTGCCAGCAGCGGAGTAGCGGGGACGAATTACGAGCAGTACTTC	CASSGVAGTNYEQYF
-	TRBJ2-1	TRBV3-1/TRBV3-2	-	TGTGCCAGCAGCCAAGAGCTGGACAGCTCCTACAATGAGCAGTTCTTC	CASSQELDSSYNEQFF
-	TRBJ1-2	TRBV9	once	TGTGCCAGCAGCGTACAGGGGTCAAGCTATGGCTACACCTTC	CASSVQGSSYGYTF
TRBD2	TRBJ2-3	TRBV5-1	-	TGCGCCAGCAGCCCCTGGAGTCCGGCTAGCGGGGCAGATACGCAGTATTTT	CASSPWSPASGADTQYF
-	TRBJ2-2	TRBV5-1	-	TGCGCCAGCAGCTTGGCCCCAGGCTCCGGGGAGCTGTTTTTT	CASSLAPGSGELFF
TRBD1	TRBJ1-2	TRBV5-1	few	TGCGCCAGCAGCTTGGCTGGGACAGGGGTTGATGGCTACACCTTC	CASSLAGTGVDGYTF
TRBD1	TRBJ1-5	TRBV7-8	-	TGTGCCAGCAGCGCCACAGGGGTCGAGCAGCCCCAGCATTTT	CASSATGVEQPQHF
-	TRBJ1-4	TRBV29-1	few	TGCAGCGTAAAGACAGGTCACCAACCGTCTGAAAAACTGTTTTTT	CSVKTGHQPSEKLFF
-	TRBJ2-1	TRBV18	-	TGTGCCAGCTCAACGACTAGTGCCTATGAGCAGTTCTTC	CASSTTSAYEQFF